This TCR beta chain is drawn from a study of blood T cell repertoires in COVID-19. As for the study in general: Samples representing acute and convalescent COVID-19 were sourced from the United States, Italy and Spain.

Using immunoSEQ multiplex PCR, the repertoire was profiled, and TCRdb retains in-frame clones only, with some absent. Among over 15,000 clones listed, about 88% were seen once. Germline V CDR1 and CDR2: SGHAT, FQNNGV. Trimming cost V 5 bases and J 9 bases; bases outside gene matches: 5. The CDR3 sequence is 12 residues long. The clonotype was recovered from a man between 60 and 75 years old with acute or convalescent COVID-19. The V and J genes are TRBV11-2 and TRBJ2-7; TRBD2 matches at 9 bases. Sequenced: peripheral blood. The CDR3 sequence is CASSPRLAVQYF. CDR3 DNA sequence: TGTGCCAGCAGCCCTCGACTAGCGGTGCAGTACTTC.